This entry lists 11 T cell receptor beta chains sequenced from one sample in a study of T cells after yellow fever vaccination. TCRdb analysed the 5' RACE reads with MiXCR anew, one entry per CDR3 protein. Here the sample spans fewer than 85,000 distinct CDR3 sequences, roughly 8% being singletons. The sequencing here drew on CD8+ T cells sorted from PBMCs, taken on the day of the yellow fever booster vaccination. The receptors were sampled from a man aged 30 to 39 who received the YFV17D yellow fever vaccine.

This clonotype came up a few times. The V and J genes are TRBV19 and TRBJ2-7; D is unresolved. The CDR3 covers 12 residues. The ends were cut back, 3 bases at V and 4 bases at J, with 7 bases in the middle. Germline CDR1 reads LNHDA; CDR2 reads SQIVND (reference sequence). CDR3 region: CASSMGSYEQYF. As DNA, the CDR3 is TGTGCCAGTAGTATGGGATCTTACGAGCAGTACTTC.

This clonotype has just a few counts. This chain joins TRBV30 and TRBJ1-5, with D hard to call. The CDR3 is made up of 15 amino acids. V was pared by 0 bases and J by 0 bases, with 9 bases between. Germline CDR1 and CDR2: GTSNPN and SVGIG (reference sequence). The CDR3 DNA is TGTGCCTGGAGTGTGGGCGCGTATAGCAATCAGCCCCAGCATTTT. Its translation is CAWSVGAYSNQPQHF.

The chain couples TRBV29-1 to TRBJ2-3; a weak D match, TRBD2 (6 bases). V was clipped by 7 bases and J by 1 base, with 15 bases between them. In germline, CDR1 is SQVTM, CDR2 ANQGSEA. This CDR3 comprises 14 residues. The CDR3 bases are TGCAGCGGGGGGGTCGTTCCTCGCACAGATACGCAGTATTTT. It is translated as CSGGVVPRTDTQYF.

This clonotype occurred many times. This chain connects TRBV7-9 to TRBJ2-7; D is uncertain. This CDR3 spans 13 amino acids. Germline loops: CDR1 SEHNR, CDR2 FQNEAQ (reference sequence). V dropped 4 bases and J dropped 0 bases, with 7 bases sitting between them. The DNA for the CDR3 is TGTGCCAGCAGCTCCCGGACCTCCTACGAGCAGTACTTC. Its protein is CASSSRTSYEQYF.

This clonotype showed up just a few times. The rearrangement links TRBV4-3 to TRBJ2-7; 12 bases line up with TRBD2. After removal of 3 bases from V and 4 bases from J, the junction contained 7 bases not matched to a gene. The CDR3 spans 16 residues. Germline CDR1 LGHNA, CDR2 YSLEER. The CDR3 DNA sequence: TGCGCCAGCAGCCAGGGACTAGCGGGTATGGGGTACGAGCAGTACTTC. Protein: CASSQGLAGMGYEQYF.

This clonotype was seen just once. The chain has TRBV25-1 and TRBJ2-7; D assignment may be TRBD1 or TRBD2 (5 bases each). Germline CDR1 MGHDK, CDR2 SYGVNS. The CDR3 contains 12 residues. Trimming stripped 7 bases from V and 2 bases from J, with 9 bases between. This CDR3 is CASKGSAYEQYF. The DNA of the CDR3 is TGTGCCAGCAAGGGGAGTGCCTACGAGCAGTACTTC.

This clonotype showed up just a few times. This chain uses TRBV7-8 with TRBJ2-1, with 7 bases identical to TRBD2. V was pared by 1 base and J by 2 bases, with 8 bases of the junction left unmatched. CDR1 SGHVS and CDR2 FQNEAQ come from the germline V gene. There are 17 residues in the CDR3. CDR3 protein: CASSLGLPSGAYNEQFF. The CDR3 nucleotides read TGTGCCAGCAGCTTAGGACTCCCCAGCGGGGCCTACAATGAGCAGTTCTTC.

This clonotype was counted at least ten times. The chain couples TRBV25-1 to TRBJ2-5; D gene ambiguous. The CDR3 has 14 amino acids. Germline values: CDR1 MGHDK, CDR2 SYGVNS. Trimming removed 5 bases at V and 5 bases at J, with 15 bases between. The DNA for the CDR3 is TGTGCCAGCAGTCCACGGCTGAGTGGCGAGACCCAGTACTTC. Protein product: CASSPRLSGETQYF. Full variable domain (missing parts from reference TRBV25-1 and TRBJ2-5): EADIYQTPRYLVIGTGKKITLECSQTMGHDKMYWYQQDPGMELHLIHYSYGVNSTEKGDLSSESTVSRIRTEHFPLTLESARPSHTSQYLCASSPRLSGETQYFGPGTRLLVL.

V usage is TRBV30 and J usage is TRBJ2-7, with 10 bases fitting TRBD2. Germline V gene sequence: CDR1 GTSNPN, CDR2 SVGIG (reference sequence). The CDR3 has 15 residues. V shed 2 bases, J shed 2 bases, and the junction held 6 bases outside the gene matches. The CDR3 DNA is TGTGCCTGGAGTCTCTTAGCGGGAGGTCCCTACGAGCAGTACTTC. Protein sequence: CAWSLLAGGPYEQYF.

The gene calls are TRBV12-3 or TRBV12-4 and TRBJ1-5, with D uncertain. V dropped 1 base and J dropped 4 bases, with 8 bases sitting between them. This CDR3 comprises 14 residues. CDR3 DNA sequence: TGTGCCAGCAGTTTAGAGAGTACGAATCAGCCCCAGCATTTT. This codes for CASSLESTNQPQHF.

The chain is built from TRBV27 and TRBJ2-1; D may be TRBD1 (6 bases). Germline V lookup: CDR1 MNHEY, CDR2 SMNVEV (reference sequence). There are 15 residues in the CDR3. V was clipped by 6 bases and J by 4 bases, with 16 bases between them. The CDR3 loop is CASSFPRGGYNEQFF. The CDR3 DNA reads TGTGCCAGCAGCTTCCCCAGGGGTGGGTACAATGAGCAGTTCTTC.